These 7 T cell receptor beta chains share one sample of origin, sequenced in a study of T cell responses to AZD1222 COVID-19 vaccine. Assay: immunoSEQ multiplex PCR; the TCRdb copy retains only in-frame clones and omits some. The sample yields 100,000 to 150,000 clones, more than 75% seen once. The material sequenced was peripheral blood, taken on day 0 of AZD1222 vaccination. The receptors were gathered from an adult in good health.

The chain employs TRBV7-2 and TRBJ1-1; possibly TRBD1 for D (6 bases). CDR1 is SGHTA and CDR2 is FQGNSA in the germline V gene. The CDR3 has 14 residues. Trimming stripped 1 base from V and 8 bases from J, with 14 bases between. CDR3 region: CASSLEQGRGEAFF. The CDR3 DNA follows: TGTGCCAGCAGCTTAGAGCAGGGGAGAGGGGAAGCTTTCTTT.

The gene calls are TRBV11-3 and TRBJ2-1, with a tentative D call TRBD1 (6 bases). Deletions cut 2 bases from V and 1 base from J, with 15 bases between. Germline assignment: CDR1 SGHNT and CDR2 YENEEA. The CDR3 contains 17 residues. The CDR3 protein is CASSLTTARGSYNEQFF. In DNA form, the CDR3 reads TGTGCCAGCAGCTTAACGACGGCCAGGGGTTCCTACAATGAGCAGTTCTTC.

The gene calls are TRBV18 and TRBJ1-4; D is undetermined. Trimming took off 5 bases at V and 5 bases at J, with 9 bases between the two ends. Germline lookup yields CDR1 KGHSH and CDR2 LQKENI. This CDR3 contains 13 residues. The CDR3 sequence: CASSRSQNEKLFF. CDR3 nucleotides: TGTGCCAGCTCAAGGTCCCAGAATGAAAAACTGTTTTTT.

V is TRBV11-2 and J is TRBJ1-1; weak D call: TRBD1 (5 bases). V lost 1 base to trimming and J lost 7 bases, with 10 bases between them. The CDR3 spans 13 residues. The V gene's germline CDR1 is SGHAT and CDR2 FQNNGV. The CDR3 loop reads CASSLGLGVEAFF. The CDR3 nucleotides are TGTGCCAGCAGCTTAGGATTGGGGGTTGAAGCTTTCTTT.

The V and J genes are TRBV6-1 and TRBJ1-6; D might be TRBD1 (5 bases). V was pared by 6 bases and J by 0 bases, with 9 bases between. This CDR3 region has 15 residues. Germline values: CDR1 MNHNS, CDR2 SASEGT. CDR3 in DNA: TGTGCCAGCAGGGACACGAACTCCTATAATTCACCCCTCCACTTT. Its translation is CASRDTNSYNSPLHF.

This clone was observed a single time. The CDR3 nucleotides read TGTGCCAGCAGCTTTTCCAGATCCTACGAGCAGTACTTC. Its translation: CASSFSRSYEQYF. The gene calls are TRBV7-2 and TRBJ2-7; D gene ambiguous. Trimming took off 3 bases at V and 1 base at J, with 7 bases between the two ends. This CDR3 contains 13 residues. Germline V lookup: CDR1 SGHTA, CDR2 FQGNSA.

The V and J genes are TRBV7-9 and TRBJ1-6; D gene unclear. This CDR3 has 12 amino acids. The V end lost 2 bases, the J end lost 7 bases, and 3 bases lay between the germline ends. Germline CDR1 is SEHNR and CDR2 is FQNEAQ (reference sequence). The CDR3 here is CASSLPNSPLHF. The CDR3 nucleotides read TGTGCCAGCAGCTTACCCAATTCACCCCTCCACTTT.